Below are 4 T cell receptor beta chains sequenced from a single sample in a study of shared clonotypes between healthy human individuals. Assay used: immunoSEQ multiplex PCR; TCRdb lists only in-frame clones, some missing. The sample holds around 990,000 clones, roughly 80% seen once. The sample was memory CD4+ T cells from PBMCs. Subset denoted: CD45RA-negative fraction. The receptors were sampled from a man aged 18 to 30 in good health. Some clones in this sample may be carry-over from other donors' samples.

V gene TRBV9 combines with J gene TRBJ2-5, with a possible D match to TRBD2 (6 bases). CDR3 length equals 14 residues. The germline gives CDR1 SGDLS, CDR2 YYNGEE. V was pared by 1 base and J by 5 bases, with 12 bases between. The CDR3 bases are TGTGCCAGCAGCGTACAAGGGCTAGCGGAGACCCAGTACTTC. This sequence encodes CASSVQGLAETQYF. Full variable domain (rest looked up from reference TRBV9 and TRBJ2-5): DSGVTQTPKHLITATGQRVTLRCSPRSGDLSVYWYQQSLDQGLQFLIQYYNGEERAKGNILERFSAQQFPDLHSELNLSSLELGDSALYFCASSVQGLAETQYFGPGTRLLVL.

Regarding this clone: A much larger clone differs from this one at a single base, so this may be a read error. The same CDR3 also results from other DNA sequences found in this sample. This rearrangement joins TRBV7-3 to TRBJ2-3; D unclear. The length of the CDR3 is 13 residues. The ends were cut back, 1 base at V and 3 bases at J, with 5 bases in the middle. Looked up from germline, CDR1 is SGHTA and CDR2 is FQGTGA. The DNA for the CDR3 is TGTGCCAGCAGCTTAAGTAGGACAGATACGCAGTATTTT. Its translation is CASSLSRTDTQYF.

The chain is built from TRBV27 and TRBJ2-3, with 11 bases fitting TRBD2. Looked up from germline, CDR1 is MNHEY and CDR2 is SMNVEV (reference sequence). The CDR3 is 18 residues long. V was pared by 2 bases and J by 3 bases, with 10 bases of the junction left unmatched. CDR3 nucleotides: TGTGCCAGCAGTTTAGTAGCGGGAGGGCATTATAAGACAGATACGCAGTATTTT. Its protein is CASSLVAGGHYKTDTQYF.

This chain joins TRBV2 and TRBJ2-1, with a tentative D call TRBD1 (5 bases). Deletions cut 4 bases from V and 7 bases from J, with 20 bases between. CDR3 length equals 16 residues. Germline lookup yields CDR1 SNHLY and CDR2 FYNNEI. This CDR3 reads CASSGKGSGVGNEQFF. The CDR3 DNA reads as TGTGCCAGCAGTGGCAAGGGGTCGGGCGTAGGGAATGAGCAGTTCTTC.